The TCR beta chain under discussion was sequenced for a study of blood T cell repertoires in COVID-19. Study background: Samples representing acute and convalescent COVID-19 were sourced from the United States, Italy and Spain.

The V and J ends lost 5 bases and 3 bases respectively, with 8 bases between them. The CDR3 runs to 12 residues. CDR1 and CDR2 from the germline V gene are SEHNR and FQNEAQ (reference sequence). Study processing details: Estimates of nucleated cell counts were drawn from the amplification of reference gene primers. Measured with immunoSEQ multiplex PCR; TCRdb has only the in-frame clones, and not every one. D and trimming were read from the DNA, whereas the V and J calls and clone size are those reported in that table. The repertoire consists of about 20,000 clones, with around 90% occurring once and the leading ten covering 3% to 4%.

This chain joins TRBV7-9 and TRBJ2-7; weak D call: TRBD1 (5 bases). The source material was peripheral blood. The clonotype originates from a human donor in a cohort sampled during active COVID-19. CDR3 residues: CASSPRGYEQYF. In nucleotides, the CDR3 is TGTGCCAGCAGCCCAAGGGGCTACGAGCAGTACTTC.